The clone carrying this T cell receptor (beta chain) has just a few counts. This sample was included in a study of identical twins. Trimming left V 4 bases short and J 7 bases short, with 21 bases between. CDR3 length equals 16 residues. Per the germline V gene, CDR1 is LGHDT and CDR2 is YNNKEL (reference sequence). Template switching added a universal primer site, and cDNA bore unique molecular identifiers. MiXCR, applied by TCRdb to the 5' RACE reads, yields one record per CDR3 protein. This sample carries around 490,000 distinct CDR3 sequences, roughly 13% of them seen once, and the ten largest clones take around 0.98%. The data also belong to a second study, concerning yellow fever vaccine responses in identical twins.

This chain connects TRBV3-1 to TRBJ2-3, with a possible D match to TRBD2 (6 bases). The TCR was taken from a woman aged 18-29 years in good health. Sequences were obtained from CD4+ T cells sorted from blood. CDR3 region: CASSRRGRGEANTQYF. The CDR3 nucleotides are TGTGCCAGCAGCCGGAGGGGTCGCGGGGAGGCAAATACGCAGTATTTT.